The next 30 T cell receptor beta chains were all read from a single sample in a study of blood T cells in healthy people across ages (dated by TCRdb to the mid-2010s). Receptor libraries were prepared by 5' RACE. Reads for this sample came from an Illumina HiSeq 2500. A second PCR of about 6 to 12 cycles was run with a J-beta primer mix and a sample-barcoded 5' primer. Starting from the raw public reads, TCRdb applied fastp trimming at Q25, assembled clones with MiXCR and retained in-frame beta chains. Identical CDR3 protein sequences are pooled into one entry, listed with their most common genes and DNA. This sample holds under 1,000,000 distinct CDR3 sequences; more than 35% were observed only once. The leading ten clones occupy roughly 20% of the sample. The sample was blood. All receptors derive from an elderly man in good health.

J is TRBJ2-3 and V is TRBV3-1; a weak D match, TRBD2 (6 bases). This CDR3 contains 18 residues. Germline values: CDR1 LGHDT, CDR2 YNNKEL (reference sequence). Between the trimmed V and J ends, which lost 0 bases and 8 bases, there was a span of 24 bases. CDR3 sequence reads: CASSQDREAGPLGGTQYF. CDR3 in DNA: TGTGCCAGCAGCCAAGATCGAGAAGCGGGTCCCCTTGGTGGTACGCAGTATTTT.

V is TRBV27 and J is TRBJ2-7; TRBD1 matches 7 bases. The V gene's germline CDR1 is MNHEY and CDR2 SMNVEV (reference sequence). The junction had 6 bases not matched to a gene; V was cut back by 4 bases and J by 6 bases. The CDR3 has 13 residues. The chain's CDR3 is CASSSLQGIEQYF. In nucleotides, the CDR3 is TGTGCCAGCAGTTCCTTACAGGGGATCGAGCAGTACTTC.

A few counts support this clonotype. The rearrangement links TRBV28 to TRBJ2-7; 8 positions match TRBD2. The ends lost 6 bases at V and 0 bases at J; junction bases unmatched: 7. CDR3 size: 15 residues. Germline V gives CDR1 MDHEN, CDR2 SYDVKM. The CDR3 DNA reads as TGTGCCAGCAGAAAAACCGGGACTAGCTCCTACGAGCAGTACTTC. This encodes CASRKTGTSSYEQYF. Variable domain in full (rest from reference TRBV28 and TRBJ2-7): DVKVTQSSRYLVKRTGEKVFLECVQDMDHENMFWYRQDPGLGLRLIYFSYDVKMKEKGDIPEGYSVSREKKERFSLILESASTNQTSMYLCASRKTGTSSYEQYFGPGTRLTVT.

This clonotype occurred a few times. This chain links TRBV10-1 with TRBJ2-1, with D possibly matching TRBD1 (6 bases). The CDR3 covers 14 residues. Per germline, CDR1 WNHNN and CDR2 SYGVQD (reference sequence). Trimming stripped 4 bases from V and 6 bases from J, with 13 bases between. The CDR3 reads CASSANVGGNEQFF. The CDR3 coding sequence is TGCGCCAGCAGTGCCAACGTAGGGGGCAATGAGCAGTTCTTC.

The J gene is TRBJ2-1, the V gene TRBV14; no firm D call. The ends were cut back, 1 base at V and 0 bases at J, with 13 bases in the middle. The CDR3 spans 17 residues. CDR1 SGHDN and CDR2 FVKESK come from the germline V gene. This CDR3 reads CASSQGFGVSSYNEQFF. The CDR3 DNA follows: TGTGCCAGCAGCCAAGGGTTCGGCGTTAGCTCCTACAATGAGCAGTTCTTC.

The chain links TRBV4-3 to TRBJ2-4, with D possibly being TRBD1 (6 bases). V lost 0 bases, J lost 6 bases, and 12 bases lay in between. Germline CDR1 is LGHNA and CDR2 is YSLEER. The CDR3 loop spans 15 amino acids. CDR3 in DNA: TGCGCCAGCAGCCAAGATAGGGGACAAAGAAACATTCAGTACTTC. It is translated as CASSQDRGQRNIQYF.

The rearrangement joins TRBV9 to TRBJ2-7; D assignment may be TRBD1 or TRBD2 (5 bases each). Trimming cost V 4 bases and J 6 bases, with 14 bases left between them. This CDR3 comprises 13 residues. CDR1 is SGDLS, CDR2 YYNGEE, per germline. This CDR3 reads CASSKHQGPEQYF. Here the CDR3 DNA reads TGTGCCAGCAGCAAGCACCAGGGACCCGAGCAGTACTTC. The full variable domain, in which reference TRBV9 and TRBJ2-7 provide the parts outside the CDR3, is DSGVTQTPKHLITATGQRVTLRCSPRSGDLSVYWYQQSLDQGLQFLIQYYNGEERAKGNILERFSAQQFPDLHSELNLSSLELGDSALYFCASSKHQGPEQYFGPGTRLTVT.

To note about this clonotype: This may stem from a read error, because a much larger clone lies one nucleotide away. The J gene is TRBJ2-5, the V gene TRBV29-1; D is ambiguous. The CDR3 is made up of 11 amino acids. CDR1 and CDR2 from the germline V gene are SQVTM and ANQGSEA. Trimming took 4 bases from V and 11 from J, leaving 14 bases between them. The CDR3 reads CSVVFLGEQYF. The CDR3 DNA is TGCAGCGTTGTTTTCTTAGGTGAGCAGTACTTC.

This clonotype was found a few times. This chain connects TRBV11-3 to TRBJ2-1; 9 nucleotides line up with TRBD1. The CDR3 has 17 residues. CDR1 SGHNT and CDR2 YENEEA come from the germline V gene. Trimming at V came to 4 bases and at J to 5 bases, leaving 12 bases not matched to a gene. The CDR3 sequence is CASSYLPRDRVDNEQFF. The DNA of the CDR3 is TGTGCCAGCAGCTACCTCCCCCGGGACAGGGTCGACAATGAGCAGTTCTTC.

This clonotype was found a few times. This chain links TRBV11-3 with TRBJ1-1; D unresolved. V was shortened by 5 bases and J by 6 bases, with 19 bases between the two germline ends. Looked up from germline, CDR1 is SGHNT and CDR2 is YENEEA. This CDR3 spans 15 amino acids. The CDR3 region is CASSQPGKPLPEAFF. The DNA of the CDR3 is TGTGCCAGCAGCCAGCCGGGAAAGCCTCTGCCTGAAGCTTTCTTT.

The chain uses TRBV5-1 and TRBJ2-1; D possibly corresponds to TRBD1 (5 bases). V shed 1 base and J shed 5 bases, with 13 bases lying between them. The CDR3 spans 15 residues. The germline V gene encodes CDR1 SGHRS and CDR2 YFSETQ. Here the CDR3 reads CASSLNIGAHNEQFF. In DNA, the CDR3 is TGCGCCAGCAGCTTGAACATAGGGGCACACAATGAGCAGTTCTTC.

The chain carries TRBV5-1 and TRBJ1-6, with D possibly TRBD1 on 5 matching bases. Trimming stripped 6 bases from V and 3 bases from J, with 13 bases between. Germline lookup yields CDR1 SGHRS and CDR2 YFSETQ. The CDR3 is 15 amino acids. The CDR3, as DNA: TGCGCCAGCACCCCGACAGAGCACTATAATTCACCCCTCCACTTT. This translates into CASTPTEHYNSPLHF.

V gene TRBV27 combines with J gene TRBJ2-4; D is perhaps TRBD1 (5 bases). The DNA end is more similar to TRBJ2-7, so the J call may be wrong. The CDR3 covers 16 residues. From germline, CDR1 is MNHEY and CDR2 SMNVEV (reference sequence). DNA for the CDR3: TGTGCCAGCAGTGGATACAGGTCCGCCCTTCTCTACGAGCAGTACTTC. Its translation is CASSGYRSALLYEQYF.

The CDR3 region has the DNA TGCGCCAGCAGCTTGGGTGTACAGAACAACGAGCAGTACTTC. It codes for CASSLGVQNNEQYF. This chain connects TRBV5-1 to TRBJ2-7; no firm D call. The V end lost 0 bases, the J end lost 5 bases, and 12 bases lay between the germline ends. CDR1 and CDR2 from the germline V gene are SGHRS and YFSETQ. The CDR3 contains 14 residues.

This chain uses TRBV7-2 with TRBJ2-4; perhaps TRBD1 as D (5 bases). TRBJ2-7 matches the DNA end more closely, so the J call is doubtful. Germline V gene data show CDR1 as SGHTA and CDR2 as FQGNSA. The CDR3 length is 15 residues. CDR3 sequence: CASSRGAGQLYEQYF. CDR3 DNA sequence: TGTGCCAGCAGCCGTGGAGCCGGACAACTCTACGAGCAGTACTTC.

This chain links TRBV4-2 with TRBJ2-1; D unclear. V lost 0 bases and J 9 bases, leaving 18 bases between the germline ends. From germline, CDR1 is LGHNA and CDR2 YNFKEQ. The CDR3 runs 16 residues. Here the CDR3 reads CASSQESWSSPGEQFF. As DNA, the CDR3 is TGTGCCAGCAGCCAAGAAAGCTGGTCTAGTCCGGGTGAGCAGTTCTTC.

The chain uses TRBV6-2 or TRBV6-3 and TRBJ2-3; a possible D gene is TRBD1 (6 bases). Germline CDR1 and CDR2: MNHEY and SVGEGT. V lost 6 bases and J lost 3, with 16 bases in between. The CDR3 is made up of 15 amino acids. CDR3 nucleotides: TGTGCCAGCAGCAGGGACACCGACGGTACAGATACGCAGTATTTT. It codes for CASSRDTDGTDTQYF.

Of note for this clonotype: A much more abundant neighbour one base away suggests this may be a read error. The CDR3 DNA reads as TGTGCCGGCAGCCCGGGACAGTCGTACGAGCAGTACTTC. Amino acids: CAGSPGQSYEQYF. This chain joins TRBV28 and TRBJ2-7, with 7 bases identical to TRBD1. Germline CDR1 is MDHEN and CDR2 is SYDVKM. CDR3 length: 13 residues. The full variable domain, with the rest looked up from reference TRBV28 and TRBJ2-7, is DVKVTQSSRYLVKRTGEKVFLECVQDMDHENMFWYRQDPGLGLRLIYFSYDVKMKEKGDIPEGYSVSREKKERFSLILESASTNQTSMYLCAGSPGQSYEQYFGPGTRLTVT.

This clonotype was seen more than once but under ten times. The chain uses TRBV20-1 and TRBJ1-2, with D maybe TRBD1 (6 bases). CDR1 and CDR2 from the germline V gene are DFQATT and SNEGSKA (reference sequence). Deletions cut 0 bases from V and 8 bases from J, with 13 bases between. CDR3 length equals 13 residues. CDR3: CSARDRRGFGYTF. The CDR3 region has the DNA TGCAGTGCTAGAGATCGCAGGGGATTCGGCTACACCTTC.

With respect to this clonotype: A much more abundant neighbour one base away suggests this may be a read error. J is TRBJ1-2 and V is TRBV18; no reliable D call. Per the germline V gene, CDR1 is KGHSH and CDR2 is LQKENI. The CDR3 length is 16 residues. This chain's CDR3 is CASSPTSGLSNYGCTF. As DNA, the CDR3 is TGTGCCAGCTCACCGACTTCTGGGCTTTCTAACTATGGCTGCACCTTC.

As to this clonotype: It may be a read error: a sequence one base away is much more abundant. The rearrangement links TRBV4-3 to TRBJ2-1; D uncertain. Per germline, CDR1 LGHNA and CDR2 YSLEER. Trimming took off 0 bases at V and 8 bases at J, with 14 bases between the two ends. The CDR3 is 15 amino acids. CDR3 loop: CASSQDAGRYDEQFF. The DNA for the CDR3 is TGCGCCAGCAGCCAAGATGCAGGCAGGTACGATGAGCAGTTCTTC.

The chain is built from TRBV15 and TRBJ1-1; 7 nucleotides agree with TRBD1. This CDR3 spans 14 amino acids. The trim removed 2 bases at V and 5 bases at J, leaving 5 bases unmatched. CDR1 LNHNV and CDR2 YYDKDF come from the germline V gene (reference sequence). CDR3 protein: CATSRRTGDTEAFF. The CDR3 DNA follows: TGTGCCACCAGCAGAAGAACAGGGGATACTGAAGCTTTCTTT.

This sequence joins TRBV20-1 and TRBJ2-7; a weak D match, TRBD1 (6 bases). Germline lookup yields CDR1 DFQATT and CDR2 SNEGSKA (reference sequence). With 0 bases removed from V and 5 bases from J, the gap between germline ends came to 14 bases. The CDR3 spans 14 residues. The CDR3 nucleotides read TGCAGTGCTAGAGATATTCGTAGGACAGACGAGCAGTACTTC. Amino acid sequence: CSARDIRRTDEQYF.

The CDR3 sequence: CASSLLNRDRETQYF. In DNA form, the CDR3 reads TGTGCCAGCAGTTTACTTAACAGGGATCGGGAGACCCAGTACTTC. The chain couples TRBV28 to TRBJ2-5, with D tentatively TRBD1 (6 bases). The germline V gene has CDR1 MDHEN and CDR2 SYDVKM. The CDR3 extends over 15 amino acids. The V end was cut by 2 bases, the J end by 5 bases, with 15 bases between.

This clonotype has only one observation. The chain couples TRBV7-2 to TRBJ2-1; D is ambiguous. The V gene lost 1 base and the J gene lost 7 bases, with 14 bases spanning the gap. The germline gives CDR1 SGHTA, CDR2 FQGNSA. The CDR3 extends over 15 amino acids. The CDR3, as DNA: TGTGCCAGCAGCTTAGTGAAGACGAGGTGGAATGAGCAGTTCTTC. Translating it yields CASSLVKTRWNEQFF.

This clonotype has more than one count but fewer than ten. The rearrangement links TRBV30 to TRBJ1-5; TRBD1 matches 7 bases. The germline gives CDR1 GTSNPN, CDR2 SVGIG (reference sequence). The CDR3 extends over 13 amino acids. The V and J ends lost 4 bases and 2 bases, in that order; junction bases with no gene match: 2. The DNA for the CDR3 is TGTGCCTGGAACAGGGGTGGCAATCAGCCCCAGCATTTT. Translating it yields CAWNRGGNQPQHF.

This clonotype was seen a few times. The chain combines TRBV6-6 with TRBJ2-5; possible D gene TRBD2, 5 bases. The CDR3 extends over 12 amino acids. The V end lost 11 bases, the J end lost 6 bases, and 16 bases lay between the germline ends. In germline, CDR1 is MNHNY, CDR2 SVGAGI (reference sequence). The CDR3 DNA reads as TGTGCCGCGGGCCAGAGCGTCCAGACCCAGTACTTC. This gives the protein CAAGQSVQTQYF.

The chain uses TRBV12-3 or TRBV12-4 and TRBJ2-3; D remains ambiguous. Between the trimmed V and J ends, which lost 4 bases and 0 bases, there was a span of 8 bases. The CDR3 length is 14 residues. The CDR3 loop reads CASSSPYSTDTQYF. The CDR3 DNA reads TGTGCCAGCAGTTCCCCCTACAGCACAGATACGCAGTATTTT.

This clonotype was detected ten times or more. The chain links TRBV5-1 to TRBJ2-7; 10 positions agree with TRBD2. After removal of 0 bases from V and 3 bases from J, the junction contained 3 bases not matched to a gene. Germline V gene data show CDR1 as SGHRS and CDR2 as YFSETQ. There are 15 residues in the CDR3. Here the CDR3 reads CASSLVASGSYEQYF. The DNA of the CDR3 is TGCGCCAGCAGCTTGGTTGCTAGCGGGAGCTACGAGCAGTACTTC.

This clonotype was counted only a few times. V and J are TRBV27 and TRBJ2-7; 9 bases agree with TRBD1. V dropped 4 bases and J dropped 0; count of bases not matched to a gene: 7. Germline CDR1 is MNHEY and CDR2 is SMNVEV (reference sequence). The CDR3 extends over 16 amino acids. CDR3 sequence: CASSSLTGQGSYEQYF. Here the CDR3 DNA reads TGTGCCAGCAGTTCCCTAACGGGACAGGGCTCCTACGAGCAGTACTTC.